This T cell receptor beta chain was identified during a study of cytomegalovirus exposure and HLA in healthy donors. A remark on this clone: Its antigen is currently unknown.

The germline gives CDR1 WNHNN, CDR2 SYGVQD (reference sequence). V lost 0 bases, J lost 5 bases, and 10 bases stayed unmatched. The CDR3 is made up of 18 amino acids. Findings and limits, study-wide: In vitro, three CMV-associated chains proved specific for CMV antigens. Further analysis was carried out later, and it showed several of the most significant clusters appearing linked to common viral pathogens.

Both 60 Vbeta primers and 13 Jbeta primers went into the PCR. Profiling relied on immunoSEQ multiplex PCR, and the TCRdb table lists in-frame clones only, not all of them. The sample records under 130,000 clones, approximately 79% being singletons. The chain couples TRBV10-1 to TRBJ2-3; 11 bases map to TRBD2. The clonotype comes from a man aged 25-40 years in good health and CMV-seropositive. Sequenced material: PBMCs. CDR3 sequence reads: CASSESIGSGGARDTQYF. The CDR3 region has the DNA TGCGCCAGCAGTGAGTCAATAGGTAGCGGGGGGGCCAGAGATACGCAGTATTTT.